The 28 T cell receptor beta chains given below trace back to one sample, sequenced in a study of blood T cell repertoires in COVID-19. Some clones are missing from TCRdb's copy, which holds only in-frame ones; the method was immunoSEQ multiplex PCR. Among over 300,000 clones listed, about nine tenths were seen once. Material: PBMCs or T cells enriched from blood (not recorded which). These receptors all come from a woman younger than 30 who had recovered from COVID-19.

The chain recombines TRBV6-5 with TRBJ1-4; unclear D gene. V lost 6 bases and J 1 base, leaving 12 bases between the germline ends. CDR3 length: 15 amino acids. The germline V gene has CDR1 MNHEY and CDR2 SVGAGI. CDR3 residues: CASSLHRETNEKLFF. CDR3 DNA sequence: TGTGCCAGCAGCCTCCACCGAGAAACTAATGAAAAACTGTTTTTT.

A few counts support this clone. V usage is TRBV5-1 and J usage is TRBJ1-4; TRBD1 agrees at 7 bases. With 3 bases clipped from V and 8 bases from J, the junction kept 16 bases outside the gene matches. The CDR3 sequence is 17 residues long. Germline CDR1 is SGHRS and CDR2 is YFSETQ. The CDR3 here is CASSWTSGTAGWEKLFF. The CDR3 coding sequence is TGCGCCAGCAGCTGGACCTCCGGGACAGCGGGTTGGGAAAAACTGTTTTTT.

This chain links TRBV10-3 with TRBJ2-7; 14 bases are a match to TRBD2. The CDR3 has 13 amino acids. The junction had 1 base not matched to a gene; V was cut back by 4 bases and J by 8 bases. The V gene's germline CDR1 is ENHRY and CDR2 SYGVKD. This CDR3 is CAISGTSGGQQYF. The CDR3 DNA reads TGTGCCATCAGTGGGACTAGCGGGGGGCAGCAGTACTTC.

The sample holds a few counts of this clone. Other DNA sequences in this sample translate to the same CDR3. This chain uses TRBV28 with TRBJ2-1; the D gene is possibly TRBD2 (5 bases). The CDR3 sequence is 14 residues long. Germline CDR1 is MDHEN and CDR2 is SYDVKM. Trimming removed 4 bases at V and 2 bases at J, with 9 bases between. The CDR3 DNA sequence: TGTGCCAGCAGTTCCAGCGGACCCTACAATGAGCAGTTCTTC. This sequence encodes CASSSSGPYNEQFF.

The V call is TRBV5-1, the J call TRBJ2-7; tentatively, D is TRBD2 (6 bases). The CDR3 length is 14 residues. Germline lookup yields CDR1 SGHRS and CDR2 YFSETQ. V lost 3 bases to trimming and J lost 3 bases, with 13 bases between them. The CDR3 here is CASSSGLEGYEQYF. Here the CDR3 DNA reads TGCGCCAGCAGCTCGGGACTCGAAGGCTACGAGCAGTACTTC.

This clone was found many times. The chain links TRBV5-1 to TRBJ1-1; 8 bases are shared with TRBD1. This CDR3 has 16 residues. Losses at the gene ends were 3 bases for V and 4 bases for J; bases not matched to a gene: 11. Germline loops: CDR1 SGHRS, CDR2 YFSETQ. The CDR3 nucleotides read TGCGCCAGCAGCTCGTGGGACAGGCCGGCGGGCACTGAAGCTTTCTTT. The encoded protein is CASSSWDRPAGTEAFF.

The genes are TRBV12-3 or TRBV12-4 and TRBJ1-1; D is possibly TRBD1 (5 bases). Trimming took 0 bases from V and 6 from J, leaving 8 bases between them. This CDR3 contains 13 residues. Here the CDR3 reads CASSLAGGSEAFF. In nucleotides, the CDR3 is TGTGCCAGCAGTTTAGCGGGGGGATCTGAAGCTTTCTTT.

The gene calls are TRBV5-6 and TRBJ1-6, with D tentatively TRBD1 (5 bases). Per germline, CDR1 SGHDT and CDR2 YYEEEE. This CDR3 comprises 14 residues. The V gene lost 1 base and the J gene lost 7 bases, with 9 bases spanning the gap. CDR3: CASSLPGWNSPLHF. The CDR3 DNA is TGTGCCAGCAGCTTGCCAGGGTGGAATTCACCCCTCCACTTT.

This chain uses TRBV18 with TRBJ1-2; D unclear. Germline CDR1 and CDR2: KGHSH and LQKENI. The V end was cut by 0 bases, the J end by 5 bases, with 10 bases between. This CDR3 contains 14 residues. The CDR3 DNA sequence: TGTGCCAGCTCACCACCAAATGGGCCTTATGGCTACACCTTC. Protein: CASSPPNGPYGYTF.

This chain links TRBV19 with TRBJ2-7; D perhaps matches TRBD1 (5 bases). With 3 bases removed from V and 3 bases from J, the gap between germline ends came to 9 bases. The CDR3 is 13 residues long. The germline CDR1 and CDR2 sequences are LNHDA and SQIVND (reference sequence). The CDR3: CASSIGQFYEQYF. In DNA, the CDR3 is TGTGCCAGTAGTATCGGACAATTCTACGAGCAGTACTTC.

This sequence joins TRBV12-3 or TRBV12-4 and TRBJ1-1, with D possibly matching TRBD1 (6 bases). The CDR3 extends over 12 amino acids. Trimming cost V 5 bases and J 7 bases, with 11 bases left between them. Here the CDR3 reads CASSPTGIEAFF. Written as DNA, the CDR3 is TGTGCCAGCAGTCCTACAGGGATTGAAGCTTTCTTT.

The V call is TRBV7-3, the J call TRBJ2-2; 14 bases line up with TRBD2. This CDR3 region has 16 residues. Germline-derived CDR1 and CDR2 are SGHTA and FQGTGA. The trim removed 5 bases at V and 7 bases at J, leaving 6 bases unmatched. DNA for the CDR3: TGTGCCAGCAGCCCGGGACTAGCGGGAGTTCACGGGGAGCTGTTTTTT. As protein: CASSPGLAGVHGELFF. Using reference TRBV7-3 and TRBJ2-2 for the parts outside the CDR3, the full variable domain is GAGVSQTPSNKVTEKGKYVELRCDPISGHTALYWYRQSLGQGPEFLIYFQGTGAADDSGLPNDRFFAVRPEGSVSTLKIQRTERGDSAVYLCASSPGLAGVHGELFFGEGSRLTVL.

This clone occurred a few times. The chain joins TRBV9 to TRBJ2-3, with 9 bases aligning to TRBD1. The CDR3 totals 17 residues. J lost 2 bases, V lost 1 base, and 8 bases had no gene match. Germline CDR1 and CDR2: SGDLS and YYNGEE. The CDR3 spells CASSVKADRGFTDTQYF. Written as DNA, the CDR3 is TGTGCCAGCAGCGTAAAGGCCGACAGGGGGTTCACAGATACGCAGTATTTT. The full variable domain, rest sourced from reference TRBV9 and TRBJ2-3, is DSGVTQTPKHLITATGQRVTLRCSPRSGDLSVYWYQQSLDQGLQFLIQYYNGEERAKGNILERFSAQQFPDLHSELNLSSLELGDSALYFCASSVKADRGFTDTQYFGPGTRLTVL.

This chain links TRBV19 with TRBJ2-5, with a possible D match to TRBD2 (6 bases). Germline CDR1 is LNHDA and CDR2 is SQIVND (reference sequence). Trimming removed 2 bases from V and 8 bases from J, with 12 bases in between. The CDR3 has 13 residues. As DNA, the CDR3 is TGTGCCAGTAGTATACGGGACTTTGGTACCCAGTACTTC. Its translation: CASSIRDFGTQYF.

The V gene is TRBV5-6, the J gene TRBJ2-7, with 7 bases aligning to TRBD2. The CDR3 spans 19 residues. V shed 4 bases and J 3 bases; nucleotides not matched to a gene: 22. Germline CDR1 SGHDT, CDR2 YYEEEE. CDR3 region: CASSPRRTGASGRYYEQYF. Here the CDR3 DNA reads TGTGCCAGCAGCCCGCGCCGCACCGGGGCTAGCGGAAGATACTACGAGCAGTACTTC.

The chain has TRBV28 and TRBJ2-2; D is unresolved. V lost 2 bases to trimming and J lost 4 bases, with 11 bases between them. The germline gives CDR1 MDHEN, CDR2 SYDVKM. The CDR3 is 15 residues long. The CDR3 bases are TGTGCCAGCAGTTTAGATCTAACGGGCACCGGGGAGCTGTTTTTT. Protein sequence: CASSLDLTGTGELFF.

For the CDR3, the DNA is TGTGCCAGTAGTGGACGGACAGTTGAAAAACTGTTTTTT. Its protein is CASSGRTVEKLFF. The rearrangement uses TRBV19 and TRBJ1-4; TRBD1 might be the D (6 bases). The ends were cut back, 5 bases at V and 7 bases at J, with 11 bases in the middle. The CDR3 is 13 amino acids. Germline V gives CDR1 LNHDA, CDR2 SQIVND (reference sequence).

This chain links TRBV9 with TRBJ1-2, with TRBD1 matching 11 bases. Germline values: CDR1 SGDLS, CDR2 YYNGEE. J was trimmed by 8 bases and V by 3 bases; bases with no gene match: 9. The length of the CDR3 is 15 residues. The CDR3 coding sequence is TGTGCCAGCAGCGATGGACAGGGGGCAGGTAGGGGCTACACCTTC. It specifies CASSDGQGAGRGYTF.

The rearrangement links TRBV6-5 to TRBJ1-1, with D hard to call. CDR3 size: 14 residues. The V gene's germline CDR1 is MNHEY and CDR2 SVGAGI. The V end was cut by 5 bases, the J end by 1 base, with 11 bases between. The CDR3 nucleotides read TGTGCCAGCAGTAACCGGGATACGAACACTGAAGCTTTCTTT. Translating gives CASSNRDTNTEAFF.

The J gene is TRBJ2-3, the V gene TRBV5-6; 7 nucleotides agree with TRBD2. From germline, CDR1 is SGHDT and CDR2 YYEEEE. Unmatched junction bases numbered 10, after V lost 1 base and J lost 2 bases. The CDR3 runs to 17 residues. The CDR3 nucleotides are TGTGCCAGCAGCTTGAATAGAGCGGGATTTTACACAGATACGCAGTATTTT. It encodes CASSLNRAGFYTDTQYF.

J is TRBJ1-1 and V is TRBV12-5, with 7 bases fitting TRBD1. CDR1 is LGHNT, CDR2 FRNRAP, per germline. With 0 bases clipped from V and 0 bases from J, the junction kept 4 bases outside the gene matches. This CDR3 spans 16 amino acids. The CDR3 loop reads CASGLVLTGVNTEAFF. The CDR3 nucleotides read TGTGCTAGTGGTTTGGTACTCACAGGGGTGAACACTGAAGCTTTCTTT.

This chain connects TRBV10-3 to TRBJ2-1; tentative D call: TRBD1 (5 bases). Germline V CDR1 and CDR2: ENHRY, SYGVKD. Trimming removed 0 bases from V and 5 bases from J, with 8 bases in between. The CDR3 runs to 14 residues. CDR3 nucleotide sequence: TGTGCCATCAGTGAGTCAGTAGGGGACAATGAGCAGTTCTTC. Translation: CAISESVGDNEQFF.

The chain links TRBV6-2 or TRBV6-3 to TRBJ2-2, with D perhaps TRBD2 (6 bases). Trimming pared 4 bases from V and 5 bases from J, leaving 11 bases between. Germline V gene data show CDR1 as MNHEY and CDR2 as SVGEGT. The CDR3 runs to 14 residues. The CDR3: CASSLTRTTGELFF. The CDR3 nucleotides read TGTGCCAGCAGTTTGACTAGGACGACCGGGGAGCTGTTTTTT.

The chain recombines TRBV13 with TRBJ2-1; weak D call: TRBD1 (5 bases). The CDR3 runs to 19 residues. CDR1 and CDR2 from the germline V gene are PRHDT and FYEKMQ (reference sequence). Trimming took off 0 bases at V and 7 bases at J, with 25 bases between the two ends. The CDR3 sequence is CASSLGVGGQGIRKNEQFF. The CDR3 DNA reads TGTGCCAGCAGCTTAGGAGTTGGTGGGCAGGGAATTCGGAAAAATGAGCAGTTCTTC.

The V call is TRBV10-3, the J call TRBJ1-2, with 8 bases that match TRBD1. CDR3 length: 15 amino acids. Germline lookup yields CDR1 ENHRY and CDR2 SYGVKD. J was trimmed by 2 bases and V by 3 bases; bases with no gene match: 5. In DNA, the CDR3 is TGTGCCATCAGTGAACCGGGACAGGAAAACTATGGCTACACCTTC. Translated, it gives CAISEPGQENYGYTF.

This clone was seen a single time. This chain uses TRBV3-1 (or the pseudogene TRBV3-2) with TRBJ1-5; 7 bases line up with TRBD1. Germline assignment: CDR1 LGHDT and CDR2 YNNKEL (reference sequence). The CDR3 totals 15 residues. Losses at the gene ends were 3 bases for V and 5 bases for J; bases not matched to a gene: 7. CDR3: CASSQQTGLDQPQHF. In DNA, the CDR3 is TGTGCCAGCAGCCAGCAGACAGGGTTGGATCAGCCCCAGCATTTT.

CDR3 in DNA: TGTGCCAGCAGCTCGACAGATACGCAGTATTTT. It yields the protein CASSSTDTQYF. V is TRBV4-2 and J is TRBJ2-3; D not certain. CDR3 length: 11 residues. V was shortened by 5 bases and J by 3 bases, with 3 bases between the two germline ends. The germline V gene has CDR1 LGHNA and CDR2 YNFKEQ.

V usage is TRBV11-2 and J usage is TRBJ2-7; D uncertain. Trimming stripped 1 base from V and 4 bases from J, with 8 bases between. The CDR3 totals 13 residues. In germline, CDR1 is SGHAT, CDR2 FQNNGV. CDR3 sequence reads: CASSLGEFYEQYF. In DNA form, the CDR3 reads TGTGCCAGCAGCTTAGGAGAGTTTTACGAGCAGTACTTC.